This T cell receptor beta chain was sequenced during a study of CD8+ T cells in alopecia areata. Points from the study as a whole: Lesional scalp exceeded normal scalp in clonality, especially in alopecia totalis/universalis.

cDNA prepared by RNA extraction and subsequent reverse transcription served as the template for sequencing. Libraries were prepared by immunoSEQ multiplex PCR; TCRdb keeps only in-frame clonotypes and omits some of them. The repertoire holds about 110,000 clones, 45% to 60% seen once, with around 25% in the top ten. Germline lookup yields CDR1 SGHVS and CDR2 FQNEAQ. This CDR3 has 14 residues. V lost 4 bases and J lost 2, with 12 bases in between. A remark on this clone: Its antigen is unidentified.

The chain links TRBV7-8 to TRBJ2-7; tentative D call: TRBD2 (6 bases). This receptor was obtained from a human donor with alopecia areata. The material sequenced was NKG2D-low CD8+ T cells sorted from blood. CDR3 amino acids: CASSSEEGAYEQYF. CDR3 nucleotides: TGTGCCAGCAGCTCCGAGGAGGGCGCCTACGAGCAGTACTTC.